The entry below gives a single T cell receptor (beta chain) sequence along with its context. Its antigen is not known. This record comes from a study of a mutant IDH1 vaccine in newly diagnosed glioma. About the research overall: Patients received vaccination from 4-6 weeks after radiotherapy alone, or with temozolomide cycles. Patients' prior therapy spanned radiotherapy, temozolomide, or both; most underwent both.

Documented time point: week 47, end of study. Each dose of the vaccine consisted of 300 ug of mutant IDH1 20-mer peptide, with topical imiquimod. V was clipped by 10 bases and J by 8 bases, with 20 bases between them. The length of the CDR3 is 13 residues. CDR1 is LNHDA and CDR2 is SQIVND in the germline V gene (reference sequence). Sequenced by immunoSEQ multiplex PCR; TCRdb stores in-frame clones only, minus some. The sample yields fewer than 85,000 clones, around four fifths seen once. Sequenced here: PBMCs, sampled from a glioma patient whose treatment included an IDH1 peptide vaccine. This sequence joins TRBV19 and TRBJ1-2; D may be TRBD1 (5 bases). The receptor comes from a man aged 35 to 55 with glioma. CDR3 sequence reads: CATRRGGHQGYTF. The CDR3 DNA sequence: TGTGCCACCAGGCGCGGGGGTCATCAAGGCTACACCTTC.